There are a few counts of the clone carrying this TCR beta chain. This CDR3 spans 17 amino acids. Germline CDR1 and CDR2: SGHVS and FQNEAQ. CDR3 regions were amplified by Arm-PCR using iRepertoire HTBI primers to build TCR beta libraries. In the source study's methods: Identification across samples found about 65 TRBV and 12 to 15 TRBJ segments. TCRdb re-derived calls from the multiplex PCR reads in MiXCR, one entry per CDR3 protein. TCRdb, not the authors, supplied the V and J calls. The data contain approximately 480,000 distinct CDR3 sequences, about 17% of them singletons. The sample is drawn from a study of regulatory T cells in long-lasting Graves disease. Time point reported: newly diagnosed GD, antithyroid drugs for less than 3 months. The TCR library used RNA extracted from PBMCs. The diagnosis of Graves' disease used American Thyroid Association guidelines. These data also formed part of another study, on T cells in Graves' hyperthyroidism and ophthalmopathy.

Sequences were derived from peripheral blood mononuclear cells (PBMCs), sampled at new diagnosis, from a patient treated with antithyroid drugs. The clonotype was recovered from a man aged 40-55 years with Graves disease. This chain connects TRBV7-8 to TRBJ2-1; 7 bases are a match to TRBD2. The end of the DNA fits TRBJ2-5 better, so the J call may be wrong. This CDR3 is CASSLGVGGREGETQYF. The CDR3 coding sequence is TGTGCCAGCAGCTTAGGTGTGGGGGGGAGAGAAGGAGAGACCCAGTACTTC.